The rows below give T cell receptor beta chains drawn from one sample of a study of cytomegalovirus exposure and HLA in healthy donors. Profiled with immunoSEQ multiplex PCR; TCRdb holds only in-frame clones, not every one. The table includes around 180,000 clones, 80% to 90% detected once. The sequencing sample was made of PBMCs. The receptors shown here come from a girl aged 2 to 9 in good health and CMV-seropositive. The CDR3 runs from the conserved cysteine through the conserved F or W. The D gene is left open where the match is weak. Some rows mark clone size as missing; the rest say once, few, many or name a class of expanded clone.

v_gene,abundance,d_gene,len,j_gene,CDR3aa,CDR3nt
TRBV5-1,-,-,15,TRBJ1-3,CASRPLHSSGNTIYF,TGCGCCAGCAGACCTCTACACAGCTCTGGAAACACCATATATTTT
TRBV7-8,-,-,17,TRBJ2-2,CASPGMTPPPRTGELFF,TGTGCCAGCCCAGGGATGACGCCCCCACCCCGCACCGGGGAGCTGTTTTTT
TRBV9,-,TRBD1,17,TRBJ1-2,CASSPPYGQGANYGYTF,TGTGCCAGCAGCCCACCCTACGGACAGGGCGCTAACTATGGCTACACCTTC
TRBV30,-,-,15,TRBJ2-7,CAWSALPGFSNEQYF,TGTGCCTGGAGTGCCCTTCCAGGGTTTTCCAACGAGCAGTACTTC
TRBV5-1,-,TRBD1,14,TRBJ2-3,CASFRDRGTDTQYF,TGCGCCAGCTTTCGGGACAGGGGAACAGATACGCAGTATTTT
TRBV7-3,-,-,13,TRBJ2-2,CASSFVNTGELFF,TGTGCCAGCAGCTTCGTTAACACCGGGGAGCTGTTTTTT
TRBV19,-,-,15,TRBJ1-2,CASSPEKDGGGDYTF,TGTGCCAGTAGTCCGGAAAAGGATGGCGGGGGCGACTACACCTTC
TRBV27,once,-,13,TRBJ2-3,CASSGRNTDTQYF,TGTGCCAGCAGTGGGCGAAACACAGATACGCAGTATTTT
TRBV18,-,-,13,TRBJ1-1,CASSPTGNTEAFF,TGTGCCAGCTCACCGACAGGCAACACTGAAGCTTTCTTT
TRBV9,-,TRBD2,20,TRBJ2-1,CASSVSSGGAAGVGYNEQFF,TGTGCCAGCAGCGTTTCGTCCGGGGGGGCGGCGGGAGTTGGATACAATGAGCAGTTCTTC
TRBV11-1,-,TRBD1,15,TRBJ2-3,CASSQQGVGTDTQYF,TGTGCCAGCAGCCAGCAGGGGGTGGGCACAGATACGCAGTATTTT
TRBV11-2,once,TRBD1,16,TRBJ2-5,CASSLDPLRGRETQYF,TGTGCCAGCAGCTTAGATCCCCTCAGGGGGAGAGAGACCCAGTACTTC
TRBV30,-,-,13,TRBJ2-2,CAWSVSNTGELFF,TGTGCCTGGAGTGTATCTAACACCGGGGAGCTGTTTTTT
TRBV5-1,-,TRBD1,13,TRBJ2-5,CASSPRGRETQYF,TGCGCCAGCAGCCCCAGGGGGCGGGAGACCCAGTACTTC
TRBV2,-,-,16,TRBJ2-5,CASSDLPGSSQETQYF,TGTGCCAGCAGTGACCTTCCAGGGTCGTCCCAAGAGACCCAGTACTTC
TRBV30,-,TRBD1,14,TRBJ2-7,CAWTLAGGRYEQYF,TGTGCCTGGACCCTGGCAGGGGGCAGGTACGAGCAGTACTTC
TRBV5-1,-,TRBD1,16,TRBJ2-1,CASRDTGGWPYNEQFF,TGCGCCAGCAGGGATACAGGGGGTTGGCCCTACAATGAGCAGTTCTTC
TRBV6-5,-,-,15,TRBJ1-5,CASSVTRGQYQPQHF,TGTGCCAGCAGTGTCACCCGAGGGCAGTATCAGCCCCAGCATTTT
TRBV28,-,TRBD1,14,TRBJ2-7,CASNQAGGSYEQYF,TGTGCCAGCAACCAAGCAGGGGGATCCTACGAGCAGTACTTC
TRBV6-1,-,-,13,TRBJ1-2,CASTRGGAGGYTF,TGTGCCAGCACCAGAGGGGGGGCGGGGGGCTACACCTTC
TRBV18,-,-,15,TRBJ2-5,CASSPWTGMEETQYF,TGTGCCAGCTCACCCTGGACGGGGATGGAAGAGACCCAGTACTTC